The sequence of this T cell receptor (beta chain) was determined in a study of PD-L1 blockade in urothelial cancer. Time point of the sample: peripheral blood 6 weeks after treatment start. Generated by immunoSEQ multiplex PCR, the TCRdb table keeps only in-frame clones and is missing some. The data contain 23,000 or so clones, approximately 77% of them seen just once; the ten biggest clones take up 1.6%. Germline CDR1 is SGDLS and CDR2 is YYNGEE. V shed 3 bases and J 5 bases; nucleotides not matched to a gene: 6. This CDR3 has 15 amino acids. The table lists this clone with a few counts. This sequence joins TRBV9 and TRBJ2-7; TRBD1 aligns across 12 bases. The sequencing here drew on PBMCs, taken around atezolizumab (anti-PD-L1) treatment. This clonotype was obtained from a man in his 70s with urothelial cancer. The CDR3 here is CASSAPGQGANEQYF. Written as DNA, the CDR3 is TGTGCCAGCAGCGCGCCGGGACAGGGGGCGAACGAGCAGTACTTC.